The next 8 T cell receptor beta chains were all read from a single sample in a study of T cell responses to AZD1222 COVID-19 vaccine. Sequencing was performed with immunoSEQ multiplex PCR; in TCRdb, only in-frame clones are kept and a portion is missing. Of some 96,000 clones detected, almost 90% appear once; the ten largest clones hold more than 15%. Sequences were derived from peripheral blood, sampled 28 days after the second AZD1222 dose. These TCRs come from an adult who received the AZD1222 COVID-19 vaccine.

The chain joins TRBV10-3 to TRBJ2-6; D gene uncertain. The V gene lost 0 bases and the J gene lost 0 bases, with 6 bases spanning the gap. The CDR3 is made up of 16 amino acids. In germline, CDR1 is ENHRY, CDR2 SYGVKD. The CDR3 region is CAISESTDSGANVLTF. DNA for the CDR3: TGTGCCATCAGTGAGTCGACCGACTCTGGGGCCAACGTCCTGACTTTC.

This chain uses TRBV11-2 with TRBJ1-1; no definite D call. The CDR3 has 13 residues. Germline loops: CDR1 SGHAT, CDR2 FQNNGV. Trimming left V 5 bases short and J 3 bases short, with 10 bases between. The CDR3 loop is CASSPPGDTEAFF. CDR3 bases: TGTGCCAGCAGCCCACCCGGGGACACTGAAGCTTTCTTT. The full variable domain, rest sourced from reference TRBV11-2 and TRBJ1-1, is EAGVAQSPRYKIIEKRQSVAFWCNPISGHATLYWYQQILGQGPKLLIQFQNNGVVDDSQLPKDRFSAERLKGVDSTLKIQPAKLEDSAVYLCASSPPGDTEAFFGQGTRLTVV.

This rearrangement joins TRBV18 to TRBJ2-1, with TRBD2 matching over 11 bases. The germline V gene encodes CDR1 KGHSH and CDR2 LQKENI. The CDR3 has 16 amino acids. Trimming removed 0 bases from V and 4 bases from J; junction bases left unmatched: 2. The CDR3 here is CASSPPGTSGYNEQFF. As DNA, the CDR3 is TGTGCCAGCTCACCACCTGGGACTAGCGGTTACAATGAGCAGTTCTTC.

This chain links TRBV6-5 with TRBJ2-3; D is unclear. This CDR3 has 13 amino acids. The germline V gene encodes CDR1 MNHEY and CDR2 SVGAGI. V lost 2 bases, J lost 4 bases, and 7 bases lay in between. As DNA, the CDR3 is TGTGCCAGCAGTTACAGGGCGGCAGATACGCAGTATTTT. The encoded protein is CASSYRAADTQYF.

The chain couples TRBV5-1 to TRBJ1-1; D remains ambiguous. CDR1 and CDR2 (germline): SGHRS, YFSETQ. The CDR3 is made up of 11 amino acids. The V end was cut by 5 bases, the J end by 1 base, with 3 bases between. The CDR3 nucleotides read TGCGCCAGCAGTCAGAACACTGAAGCTTTCTTT. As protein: CASSQNTEAFF.

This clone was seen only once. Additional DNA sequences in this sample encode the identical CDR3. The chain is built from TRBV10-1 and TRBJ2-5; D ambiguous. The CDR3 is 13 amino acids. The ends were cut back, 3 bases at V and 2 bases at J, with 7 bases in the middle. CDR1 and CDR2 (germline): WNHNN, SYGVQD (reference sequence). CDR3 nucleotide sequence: TGCGCCAGCAGTGAAGGGTTACAAGAGACCCAGTACTTC. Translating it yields CASSEGLQETQYF.

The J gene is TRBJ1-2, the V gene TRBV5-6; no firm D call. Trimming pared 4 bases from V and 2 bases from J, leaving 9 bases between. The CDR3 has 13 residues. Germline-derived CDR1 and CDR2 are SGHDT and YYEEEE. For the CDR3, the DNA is TGTGCCAGCAGCCCCAGTCGGAACTATGGCTACACCTTC. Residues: CASSPSRNYGYTF.

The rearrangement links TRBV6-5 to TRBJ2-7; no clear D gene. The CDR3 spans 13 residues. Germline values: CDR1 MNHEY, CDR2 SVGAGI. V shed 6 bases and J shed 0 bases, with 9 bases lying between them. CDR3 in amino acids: CASSPPLSYEQYF. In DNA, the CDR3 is TGTGCCAGCAGCCCCCCCCTCTCCTACGAGCAGTACTTC.